One and the same sample provided the 30 T cell receptor beta chains below, sequenced in a study of blood T cell repertoires in COVID-19. Some clones are missing from TCRdb's copy, which holds only in-frame ones; the method was immunoSEQ multiplex PCR. The sample lists roughly 180,000 clones, approximately 85% seen once, with roughly 1.1% in the top ten. Sequences were obtained from peripheral blood. The receptors shown here come from a man aged 55 to 70 who had recovered from COVID-19.

The chain recombines TRBV3-1 (or the pseudogene TRBV3-2) with TRBJ2-2; a weak D match, TRBD2 (5 bases). CDR3 size: 13 residues. Germline V gene lookup returns CDR1 LGHDT and CDR2 YNNKEL (reference sequence). The germline V and J ends were trimmed by 1 base and 5 bases, with 5 bases remaining between them. CDR3 in amino acids: CASSQAGTGELFF. The CDR3 DNA is TGTGCCAGCAGCCAAGCGGGGACCGGGGAGCTGTTTTTT.

The CDR3: CAWSRGEGEQFF. Here the CDR3 DNA reads TGTGCCTGGAGCAGGGGTGAGGGTGAGCAGTTCTTC. J is TRBJ2-1 and V is TRBV30; D perhaps matches TRBD1 (6 bases). The germline gives CDR1 GTSNPN, CDR2 SVGIG (reference sequence). The CDR3 runs 12 residues. The V end was cut by 3 bases, the J end by 9 bases, with 12 bases between.

This chain uses TRBV13 with TRBJ1-2, with D tentatively TRBD1 (5 bases). This CDR3 has 12 amino acids. The V gene's germline CDR1 is PRHDT and CDR2 FYEKMQ (reference sequence). V lost 3 bases and J lost 4, with 6 bases in between. The CDR3, as DNA: TGTGCCAGCAGCTTGGACACCTATGGCTACACCTTC. Translated, it gives CASSLDTYGYTF.

This chain connects TRBV19 to TRBJ2-3; 8 positions match TRBD2. V shed 3 bases and J 6 bases; nucleotides not matched to a gene: 8. The germline V gene has CDR1 LNHDA and CDR2 SQIVND (reference sequence). The CDR3 runs 15 residues. The CDR3 DNA follows: TGTGCCAGTAGTATCAGTCGGGGGGGCGGGGATACGCAGTATTTT. This sequence encodes CASSISRGGGDTQYF.

In DNA form, the CDR3 reads TGTGCCAGCAGTTTACGTTCAGACACCGGGGAGCTGTTTTTT. Its protein is CASSLRSDTGELFF. This sequence joins TRBV27 and TRBJ2-2, with unresolved D. Germline lookup yields CDR1 MNHEY and CDR2 SMNVEV (reference sequence). This CDR3 region has 14 residues. Trimming left V 2 bases short and J 3 bases short, with 7 bases between.

The chain joins TRBV6-5 to TRBJ1-6; 7 bases agree with TRBD1. V lost 2 bases and J lost 9; bases outside the gene matches: 7. Germline values: CDR1 MNHEY, CDR2 SVGAGI. CDR3 length equals 15 residues. The CDR3 is CASSYGTAGGSPLHF. The CDR3 coding sequence is TGTGCCAGCAGTTACGGGACAGCCGGTGGTTCACCCCTCCACTTT.

The V gene is TRBV3-1 (or the pseudogene TRBV3-2), the J gene TRBJ1-5; a weak D match, TRBD1 (6 bases). The CDR3 has 14 amino acids. The V gene lost 4 bases and the J gene lost 4 bases, with 11 bases spanning the gap. Germline loops: CDR1 LGHDT, CDR2 YNNKEL (reference sequence). This CDR3 is CASSPTGQNQPQHF. CDR3 nucleotide sequence: TGTGCCAGCAGCCCAACGGGACAAAATCAGCCCCAGCATTTT.

The chain recombines TRBV9 with TRBJ2-3; 11 bases fit TRBD1. J gave up 2 bases and V 3 bases, and 2 bases lay outside the gene matches. The CDR3 extends over 15 amino acids. Germline CDR1 reads SGDLS; CDR2 reads YYNGEE. The CDR3 coding sequence is TGTGCCAGCAGCGGGACAGGGGGCTACACAGATACGCAGTATTTT. Translation gives CASSGTGGYTDTQYF.

The sample holds a few counts of this clone. Here the CDR3 reads CASSRGTTNEKLFF. CDR3 coding DNA: TGTGCCAGCAGCAGGGGGACAACTAATGAAAAACTGTTTTTT. The rearrangement links TRBV27 to TRBJ1-4, with 7 bases matching TRBD1. Trimming took 6 bases from V and 0 from J; bases not matched to a gene: 1. The CDR3 runs 14 residues. Per the germline V gene, CDR1 is MNHEY and CDR2 is SMNVEV (reference sequence).

This clone was counted only a few times. The CDR3 here is CASSSGGIATTGGTQYF. Written as DNA, the CDR3 is TGTGCCAGCAGCTCCGGTGGAATCGCAACCACAGGGGGGACCCAGTACTTC. The chain employs TRBV5-8 and TRBJ2-5, with 8 bases matching TRBD1. The CDR3 is 17 amino acids. Germline V gives CDR1 SGHTS, CDR2 YDEGEE. Trimming at V came to 3 bases and at J to 7 bases, leaving 17 bases not matched to a gene.

CDR3 loop: CASSLAGGSNSPLHF. CDR3 nucleotides: TGTGCCAGCAGCTTGGCCGGCGGATCTAATTCACCCCTCCACTTT. The V call is TRBV5-6, the J call TRBJ1-6; D is unresolved. Germline values: CDR1 SGHDT, CDR2 YYEEEE. The CDR3 is made up of 15 amino acids. V dropped 0 bases and J dropped 6 bases, with 10 bases sitting between them.

In nucleotides, the CDR3 is TGTGCCAGCTCACCGAGACAGGGCACGAACACTGAAGCTTTCTTT. The encoded protein is CASSPRQGTNTEAFF. The rearrangement joins TRBV18 to TRBJ1-1, with 7 bases identical to TRBD1. Germline CDR1 and CDR2: KGHSH and LQKENI. V gave up 3 bases and J gave up 1 base; unmatched junction bases: 5. The length of the CDR3 is 15 residues.

V gene TRBV9 combines with J gene TRBJ2-5; TRBD1 matches at 8 bases. Per germline, CDR1 SGDLS and CDR2 YYNGEE. Trimming cost V 2 bases and J 4 bases; bases outside gene matches: 7. The CDR3 is 15 amino acids. CDR3 nucleotide sequence: TGTGCCAGCAGCGTGGCAGGGGGCATTAGAGAGACCCAGTACTTC. It yields the protein CASSVAGGIRETQYF.

The chain uses TRBV3-1 (or the pseudogene TRBV3-2) and TRBJ2-1; weak D call: TRBD2 (5 bases). The CDR3 contains 13 residues. Trimming shortened V by 8 bases and J by 4 bases, and 12 bases separated the two germline ends. Germline V gives CDR1 LGHDT, CDR2 YNNKEL (reference sequence). The CDR3: CASSPGSYNEQFF. The CDR3 DNA reads as TGTGCCAGCTCCCCGGGGTCTTACAATGAGCAGTTCTTC.

The rearrangement links TRBV5-1 to TRBJ2-1, with TRBD2 identical over 16 bases. This CDR3 is built from 17 residues. Losses at the gene ends were 5 bases for V and 8 bases for J; bases not matched to a gene: 10. In germline, CDR1 is SGHRS, CDR2 YFSETQ. In DNA form, the CDR3 reads TGCGCCAGCAGTCAGGGACTAGCGGGGGGGACCGCCGATGAGCAGTTCTTC. As protein: CASSQGLAGGTADEQFF.

The J gene is TRBJ2-1, the V gene TRBV7-2; a possible D gene is TRBD2 (6 bases). Germline V gene lookup returns CDR1 SGHTA and CDR2 FQGNSA. Trimming shortened V by 4 bases and J by 0 bases, and 13 bases separated the two germline ends. The CDR3 length is 16 residues. The CDR3 nucleotides are TGTGCCAGCAGCTCTCGGGGAGCGGGCTCCTACAATGAGCAGTTCTTC. Its translation: CASSSRGAGSYNEQFF.

As concerns this clone: Other DNA sequences of this sample code for an identical CDR3. This chain links TRBV18 with TRBJ1-3, with a possible D match to TRBD1 (5 bases). Germline V gives CDR1 KGHSH, CDR2 LQKENI. This CDR3 is 16 amino acids long. The V and J ends lost 3 bases and 0 bases respectively, with 12 bases between them. The CDR3 bases are TGTGCCAGCTCACCTTATGACAGCAGCTCTGGAAACACCATATATTTT. Protein product: CASSPYDSSSGNTIYF.

The chain combines TRBV18 with TRBJ2-3; TRBD1 might be the D (6 bases). Trimming pared 3 bases from V and 4 bases from J, leaving 11 bases between. In germline, CDR1 is KGHSH, CDR2 LQKENI. This CDR3 comprises 14 residues. This CDR3 reads CASSPTGRPDTQYF. The DNA of the CDR3 is TGTGCCAGCTCACCGACAGGAAGACCAGATACGCAGTATTTT.

This chain connects TRBV9 to TRBJ2-1, with TRBD1 matching over 8 bases. This CDR3 region has 14 residues. The V gene end was trimmed by 0 bases and the J gene end by 10 bases; junction bases not matched to a gene: 6. Germline-derived CDR1 and CDR2 are SGDLS and YYNGEE. CDR3 coding DNA: TGTGCCAGCAGCGTAGGGACAGGGATACACGAGCAGTTCTTC. Its protein is CASSVGTGIHEQFF.

A remark on this clone: Sequence at one end of the junction differs from germline and may be a read error. V is TRBV7-7 and J is TRBJ1-6; perhaps TRBD1 as D (5 bases). Germline CDR1 SSHAT, CDR2 FNYEAQ (reference sequence). The CDR3 has 15 residues. The CDR3: CASSLGTGDNSPLHF. CDR3 nucleotide sequence: TGTGCTAGCAGCTTAGGTACAGGTGACAATTCACCCCTCCACTTT.

The rearrangement joins TRBV5-1 to TRBJ1-2, with D uncertain. Trimming cost V 0 bases and J 8 bases, with 11 bases left between them. CDR1 is SGHRS, CDR2 YFSETQ, per germline. The CDR3 covers 13 residues. CDR3 in amino acids: CASSLAGSGGYTF. The CDR3 region has the DNA TGCGCCAGCAGCTTGGCCGGATCGGGGGGCTACACCTTC.

The chain combines TRBV29-1 with TRBJ2-1; D gene uncertain. Germline assignment: CDR1 SQVTM and CDR2 ANQGSEA. Trimming shortened V by 2 bases and J by 4 bases, and 15 bases separated the two germline ends. The CDR3 runs 15 residues. The CDR3 is CSVESYRSGYNEQFF. In nucleotides, the CDR3 is TGCAGCGTTGAAAGCTATAGGTCCGGGTACAATGAGCAGTTCTTC.

A single count supports this clone. The chain uses TRBV7-9 and TRBJ2-1; the D is unclear. The CDR3 spans 15 residues. V was trimmed by 3 bases and J by 2 bases, leaving 11 bases between them. The germline gives CDR1 SEHNR, CDR2 FQNEAQ (reference sequence). The CDR3 protein is CASSLVMVAYNEQFF. Written as DNA, the CDR3 is TGTGCCAGCAGCTTGGTGATGGTAGCCTACAATGAGCAGTTCTTC.

The chain combines TRBV7-2 with TRBJ2-5; D is unresolved. This CDR3 is 14 amino acids long. Germline V gene sequence: CDR1 SGHTA, CDR2 FQGNSA. V lost 0 bases and J 3 bases, leaving 8 bases between the germline ends. The CDR3 sequence is CASSLALRKETQYF. CDR3 DNA sequence: TGTGCCAGCAGCTTAGCCCTTAGAAAAGAGACCCAGTACTTC.

The genes are TRBV3-1 (or the pseudogene TRBV3-2) and TRBJ2-2; no clear D gene. The CDR3 is 12 residues long. CDR1 and CDR2 (germline): LGHDT, YNNKEL (reference sequence). Trimming stripped 8 bases from V and 1 base from J, with 5 bases between. The CDR3 spells CASSWNTGELFF. The CDR3 nucleotides read TGTGCCAGCTCCTGGAACACCGGGGAGCTGTTTTTT.

The chain joins TRBV5-4 to TRBJ1-6; 9 nucleotides align to TRBD1. This CDR3 comprises 17 residues. The V and J ends lost 4 bases and 2 bases, in that order; junction bases with no gene match: 7. Germline V gene lookup returns CDR1 SGHNT and CDR2 YYREEE (reference sequence). Here the CDR3 DNA reads TGTGCCAGCAGCGCCCAACAGGGGGCGGCCTATAATTCACCCCTCCACTTT. Amino acid sequence: CASSAQQGAAYNSPLHF.

The chain joins TRBV28 to TRBJ2-1, with TRBD2 identical over 11 bases. This CDR3 has 17 residues. The J segment lost 0 bases and the V segment lost 6 bases, leaving 7 bases of the junction unmatched. Germline CDR1 is MDHEN and CDR2 is SYDVKM. The CDR3 DNA follows: TGTGCCAGCAGGCCCCCGACTAGCGGGGTCTCCTACAATGAGCAGTTCTTC. This sequence encodes CASRPPTSGVSYNEQFF.

The V gene is TRBV15, the J gene TRBJ2-7; 10 positions agree with TRBD2. The ends lost 0 bases at V and 4 bases at J; junction bases unmatched: 3. This CDR3 spans 15 amino acids. Per the germline V gene, CDR1 is LNHNV and CDR2 is YYDKDF (reference sequence). CDR3 sequence: CATSRDTSGTYEQYF. CDR3 nucleotide sequence: TGTGCCACCAGCAGAGATACTAGCGGGACGTACGAGCAGTACTTC.

The J gene is TRBJ2-1, the V gene TRBV7-3; the match to TRBD2 covers 10 bases. V dropped 2 bases and J dropped 8; count of bases not matched to a gene: 9. The CDR3 runs 16 residues. Germline lookup yields CDR1 SGHTA and CDR2 FQGTGA. Here the CDR3 DNA reads TGTGCCAGCAGCTTAGGAATAGGGACTAGCGCCGATGAGCAGTTCTTC. Its protein is CASSLGIGTSADEQFF. Full variable domain (rest looked up from reference TRBV7-3 and TRBJ2-1): GAGVSQTPSNKVTEKGKYVELRCDPISGHTALYWYRQSLGQGPEFLIYFQGTGAADDSGLPNDRFFAVRPEGSVSTLKIQRTERGDSAVYLCASSLGIGTSADEQFFGPGTRLTVL.

This clone was counted only a few times. The chain employs TRBV2 and TRBJ1-1; D is possibly TRBD1 (6 bases). CDR3 length: 14 amino acids. Per germline, CDR1 SNHLY and CDR2 FYNNEI. The V gene lost 4 bases and the J gene lost 4 bases, with 13 bases spanning the gap. CDR3 residues: CASSGTVQGTEAFF. In DNA, the CDR3 is TGTGCCAGCAGTGGGACGGTACAGGGCACTGAAGCTTTCTTT.